This TCR beta chain was found in a study of OX40 agonist ivuxolimab in advanced cancers. On the study more broadly: Partial responses were observed in three patients, of whom one had hepatocellular carcinoma and two had cutaneous melanoma.

Germline CDR1 SGHNT, CDR2 YYREEE (reference sequence). V was shortened by 4 bases and J by 0 bases, with 13 bases between the two germline ends. This CDR3 has 15 amino acids. The sampling schedule covered blood at baseline, cycle 4 day 1, and cycle 7 day 1. Assay used: immunoSEQ multiplex PCR; TCRdb lists only in-frame clones, some missing. The top ten clones hold around 0.2% of a sample with about 82,000 clones, 85% to 90% of them seen once. Source: CD4+ or CD8+ T cells sorted from blood, taken in a trial of the OX40 agonist ivuxolimab. The chain recombines TRBV5-4 with TRBJ2-5; D assignment may be TRBD1 or TRBD2 (5 bases each). The clonotype originates from an adult with an advanced solid tumor such as melanoma, head and neck, liver or kidney cancer. This chain's CDR3 is CASSLGDPNQETQYF. Here the CDR3 DNA reads TGTGCCAGCAGCCTGGGGGACCCCAACCAAGAGACCCAGTACTTC. Complete variable domain (other parts from reference TRBV5-4 and TRBJ2-5): ETGVTQSPTHLIKTRGQQVTLRCSSQSGHNTVSWYQQALGQGPQFIFQYYREEENGRGNFPPRFSGLQFPNYSSELNVNALELDDSALYLCASSLGDPNQETQYFGPGTRLLVL.